These 32 T cell receptor beta chains were all obtained from the same sample, sequenced in a study of blood T cell repertoires in COVID-19. Sequenced by immunoSEQ multiplex PCR; TCRdb stores in-frame clones only, minus some. The sample holds 160,000 or so clones, approximately 91% seen once. The specimen sequenced was peripheral blood. The receptor set was obtained from a man between 18 and 35 years old with acute or convalescent COVID-19.

This chain connects TRBV5-1 to TRBJ2-5; 8 bases fit TRBD1. The V gene end was trimmed by 0 bases and the J gene end by 0 bases; junction bases not matched to a gene: 10. This CDR3 has 18 amino acids. Germline V gene lookup returns CDR1 SGHRS and CDR2 YFSETQ. CDR3 sequence reads: CASSLGGQAQPYQETQYF. CDR3 bases: TGCGCCAGCAGCTTGGGGGGACAGGCACAACCGTACCAAGAGACCCAGTACTTC.

The gene calls are TRBV2 and TRBJ2-4; 7 bases fit TRBD1. Trimming at V came to 7 bases and at J to 1 base, leaving 10 bases not matched to a gene. Germline lookup yields CDR1 SNHLY and CDR2 FYNNEI. The CDR3 has 16 amino acids. In DNA form, the CDR3 reads TGTGCCAGCACTATGGAAGGGGGCAAGGCCAAAAACATTCAGTACTTC. Translation: CASTMEGGKAKNIQYF. The complete variable domain, with remaining parts taken from reference TRBV2 and TRBJ2-4, reads EPEVTQTPSHQVTQMGQEVILRCVPISNHLYFYWYRQILGQKVEFLVSFYNNEISEKSEIFDDQFSVERPDGSNFTLKIRSTKLEDSAMYFCASTMEGGKAKNIQYFGAGTRLSVL.

The genes are TRBV4-1 and TRBJ2-7; possible D gene TRBD1, 6 bases. Trimming cost V 1 base and J 4 bases, with 23 bases left between them. Germline CDR1 and CDR2: MGHRA and YSYEKL. This CDR3 has 18 residues. The CDR3 region has the DNA TGCGCCAGCAGCCAAGCCGTCGGTTCTTTGGACAGCCATTACGAGCAGTACTTC. Amino acids: CASSQAVGSLDSHYEQYF.

On this clone itself: Other DNA sequences from this sample encode an identical CDR3 as well. The rearrangement uses TRBV12-3 or TRBV12-4 and TRBJ1-2, with D perhaps matching TRBD1 (5 bases). With 3 bases removed from V and 2 bases from J, the gap between germline ends came to 7 bases. The CDR3 has 13 residues. In DNA, the CDR3 is TGTGCCAGCAGTTTGGGGCAGAACTATGGCTACACCTTC. Translating it yields CASSLGQNYGYTF.

The chain is built from TRBV30 and TRBJ1-1; D is uncertain. The CDR3 is 13 residues long. V was pared by 1 base and J by 5 bases, with 11 bases between. Germline V gene sequence: CDR1 GTSNPN, CDR2 SVGIG (reference sequence). DNA for the CDR3: TGTGCCTGGAGTGAGGGAGGGTGGACTGAAGCTTTCTTT. Its translation is CAWSEGGWTEAFF.

The genes are TRBV3-1 (or the pseudogene TRBV3-2) and TRBJ2-2; 8 nucleotides align to TRBD2. The trim removed 0 bases at V and 5 bases at J, leaving 8 bases unmatched. This CDR3 has 17 residues. The germline V gene encodes CDR1 LGHDT and CDR2 YNNKEL (reference sequence). The CDR3 sequence is CASSQDRRGADTGELFF. Written as DNA, the CDR3 is TGTGCCAGCAGCCAAGACAGGCGGGGGGCAGATACCGGGGAGCTGTTTTTT.

The chain combines TRBV11-2 with TRBJ2-2; 8 nucleotides line up with TRBD2. V shed 1 base and J 1 base; nucleotides not matched to a gene: 2. CDR1 and CDR2 (germline): SGHAT, FQNNGV. The CDR3 contains 16 residues. The CDR3 DNA sequence: TGTGCCAGCAGCTTAGTTCTAGCGGGGAACACCGGGGAGCTGTTTTTT. Its translation is CASSLVLAGNTGELFF.

V is TRBV9 and J is TRBJ2-1; 10 positions agree with TRBD2. The junction had 6 bases not matched to a gene; V was cut back by 1 base and J by 8 bases. Germline V gene sequence: CDR1 SGDLS, CDR2 YYNGEE. CDR3 length: 15 amino acids. In DNA, the CDR3 is TGTGCCAGCAGCGTAACACTAGCGGGAAGGGATGAGCAGTTCTTC. Its protein is CASSVTLAGRDEQFF.

V gene TRBV5-1 combines with J gene TRBJ1-1; TRBD1 agrees at 9 bases. The CDR3 runs to 14 residues. Germline-derived CDR1 and CDR2 are SGHRS and YFSETQ. V shed 7 bases, J shed 5 bases, and the junction held 9 bases outside the gene matches. The CDR3 DNA is TGCGCCAGCGGCAGTTTGGGGACAGGGACTGAAGCTTTCTTT. Protein sequence: CASGSLGTGTEAFF.

The gene calls are TRBV29-1 and TRBJ2-3; 7 bases line up with TRBD2. Looked up from germline, CDR1 is SQVTM and CDR2 is ANQGSEA. The CDR3 contains 14 residues. The ends lost 2 bases at V and 5 bases at J; junction bases unmatched: 7. CDR3 coding DNA: TGCAGCGTTGAATTCCAGCGGGGCGTAGATACGCAGTATTTT. It codes for CSVEFQRGVDTQYF.

The V and J genes are TRBV3-1 (or the pseudogene TRBV3-2) and TRBJ1-6; D is unclear. CDR1 and CDR2 from the germline V gene are LGHDT and YNNKEL (reference sequence). Trimming took 0 bases from V and 11 from J, leaving 8 bases between them. The CDR3 consists of 13 residues. Written as DNA, the CDR3 is TGTGCCAGCAGCCAAGAGGGGAGGGCACCCCTCCACTTT. Translation: CASSQEGRAPLHF.

The chain joins TRBV3-1 (or the pseudogene TRBV3-2) to TRBJ1-2; perhaps TRBD1 as D (5 bases). The CDR3 sequence is 15 residues long. Germline-derived CDR1 and CDR2 are LGHDT and YNNKEL (reference sequence). Trimming stripped 1 base from V and 6 bases from J, with 15 bases between. CDR3 in amino acids: CASSQGGEGAHGYTF. The CDR3 region has the DNA TGTGCCAGCAGCCAAGGGGGGGAAGGGGCCCATGGCTACACCTTC.

The rearrangement joins TRBV3-1 (or the pseudogene TRBV3-2) to TRBJ1-1; D remains ambiguous. The V and J ends lost 0 bases and 8 bases respectively, with 10 bases between them. In germline, CDR1 is LGHDT, CDR2 YNNKEL (reference sequence). The CDR3 runs to 13 residues. The CDR3 loop reads CASSQESVSEAFF. The CDR3 DNA follows: TGTGCCAGCAGCCAAGAATCAGTCTCGGAAGCTTTCTTT.

This rearrangement joins TRBV6-5 to TRBJ1-4; TRBD1 matches 7 bases. The CDR3 has 14 residues. With V trimmed by 7 bases and J by 5 bases, 7 bases remained unmatched. Germline assignment: CDR1 MNHEY and CDR2 SVGAGI. CDR3 sequence (DNA): TGTGCCAGCAACCGCGGGACAGCCAATGAAAAACTGTTTTTT. Amino acids: CASNRGTANEKLFF.

This clone was seen only once. The chain has TRBV5-1 and TRBJ1-1; weak D call: TRBD1 (5 bases). Trimming left V 2 bases short and J 5 bases short, with 19 bases between. The CDR3 is 16 amino acids. Germline V CDR1 and CDR2: SGHRS, YFSETQ. The CDR3 is CASSFIGVDEGTEAFF. CDR3 DNA sequence: TGCGCCAGCAGCTTCATAGGGGTCGATGAAGGTACTGAAGCTTTCTTT.

DNA for the CDR3: TGCGCCAGCAGCATCGGACAGGGGAACACTGAAGCTTTCTTT. Residues: CASSIGQGNTEAFF. The genes are TRBV5-1 and TRBJ1-1, with 8 nucleotides matching TRBD1. The CDR3 totals 14 residues. In germline, CDR1 is SGHRS, CDR2 YFSETQ. The V segment lost 4 bases and the J segment 1 base; nucleotides outside the gene matches: 3.

The DNA for the CDR3 is TGCAGTGCTAGTCCAACTAGCGGGGTGCAAGAGACCCAGTACTTC. The encoded protein is CSASPTSGVQETQYF. This chain uses TRBV20-1 with TRBJ2-5, with TRBD2 matching 10 bases. Germline trimming cut 3 bases from V and 2 bases from J; bases unmatched to any gene: 6. The CDR3 has 15 residues. CDR1 and CDR2 (germline): DFQATT, SNEGSKA (reference sequence).

V gene TRBV4-2 combines with J gene TRBJ1-2; perhaps TRBD1 as D (5 bases). Germline V CDR1 and CDR2: LGHNA, YNFKEQ. V lost 0 bases and J lost 6, with 8 bases in between. The CDR3 length is 13 residues. The CDR3 here is CASSQDEGDGYTF. The CDR3 DNA follows: TGTGCCAGCAGCCAAGATGAAGGGGATGGCTACACCTTC.

The chain is built from TRBV3-1 (or the pseudogene TRBV3-2) and TRBJ1-2, with a tentative D call TRBD1 (6 bases). This CDR3 has 15 amino acids. Germline CDR1 is LGHDT and CDR2 is YNNKEL (reference sequence). Trimming removed 8 bases at V and 4 bases at J, with 20 bases between. Here the CDR3 DNA reads TGTGCCAGCGCTAAATTAAGTGGACAGCCCTATGGCTACACCTTC. Translated: CASAKLSGQPYGYTF.

The CDR3 reads CASSQANREETQYF. CDR3 DNA: TGTGCCAGCAGCCAAGCAAACAGGGAAGAGACCCAGTACTTC. The chain has TRBV3-1 (or the pseudogene TRBV3-2) and TRBJ2-5; tentative D call: TRBD1 (6 bases). CDR3 length: 14 residues. Germline V gene lookup returns CDR1 LGHDT and CDR2 YNNKEL (reference sequence). V was shortened by 1 base and J by 3 bases, with 9 bases between the two germline ends.

V usage is TRBV11-2 and J usage is TRBJ1-4; 7 bases are a match to TRBD1. Per the germline V gene, CDR1 is SGHAT and CDR2 is FQNNGV. The CDR3 loop spans 14 amino acids. V shed 5 bases, J shed 8 bases, and the junction held 8 bases outside the gene matches. The CDR3 coding sequence is TGTGCCAGCAGCCCGACAGGGCAAGGGGAAAAACTGTTTTTT. Translating it yields CASSPTGQGEKLFF.

The rearrangement links TRBV24-1 to TRBJ2-3, with 8 bases matching TRBD2. CDR3 size: 14 residues. V lost 1 base and J lost 4; bases outside the gene matches: 0. Germline CDR1 KGHDR, CDR2 SFDVKD. CDR3 DNA: TGTGCCACCAGTGATTTCGGGGGGGCAGATACGCAGTATTTT. It translates to CATSDFGGADTQYF.

In DNA form, the CDR3 reads TGTGCCAGCATGACGCGACGGGGCACCGGGGAGCTGTTTTTT. Its protein product is CASMTRRGTGELFF. The chain couples TRBV6-5 to TRBJ2-2; TRBD2 might be the D (5 bases). The CDR3 covers 14 residues. Between the trimmed V and J ends, which lost 7 bases and 4 bases, there was a span of 13 bases. CDR1 and CDR2 (germline): MNHEY, SVGAGI.

This chain links TRBV14 with TRBJ1-3; no firm D call. The V gene's germline CDR1 is SGHDN and CDR2 FVKESK. The V end was cut by 4 bases, the J end by 0 bases, with 7 bases between. The CDR3 consists of 14 residues. The CDR3 DNA is TGTGCCAGCAGCCTCCCGAGCTCTGGAAACACCATATATTTT. Its protein product is CASSLPSSGNTIYF.

The chain employs TRBV7-9 and TRBJ1-1; 12 bases fit TRBD1. The ends lost 2 bases at V and 8 bases at J; junction bases unmatched: 6. The CDR3 spans 15 residues. CDR1 is SEHNR, CDR2 FQNEAQ, per germline (reference sequence). CDR3 coding DNA: TGTGCCAGCAGCTTATTGGGGACAGGGGGCCAAGAAGCTTTCTTT. It translates to CASSLLGTGGQEAFF.

J is TRBJ1-6 and V is TRBV28; no definite D call. With 5 bases removed from V and 11 bases from J, the gap between germline ends came to 7 bases. The CDR3 totals 11 residues. Germline-derived CDR1 and CDR2 are MDHEN and SYDVKM. In DNA, the CDR3 is TGTGCCAGCAGTAGAGTGCCACCCCTCCACTTT. This translates into CASSRVPPLHF.

This chain joins TRBV14 and TRBJ1-1, with D hard to call. Germline assignment: CDR1 SGHDN and CDR2 FVKESK. The CDR3 is 14 residues long. The ends were cut back, 5 bases at V and 4 bases at J, with 14 bases in the middle. CDR3 loop: CASSWRSDGTEAFF. CDR3 sequence (DNA): TGTGCCAGCAGCTGGCGGTCCGATGGCACTGAAGCTTTCTTT.

This chain joins TRBV7-9 and TRBJ1-1, with TRBD1 matching 9 bases. V shed 1 base, J shed 3 bases, and the junction held 3 bases outside the gene matches. CDR3 size: 15 residues. Germline lookup yields CDR1 SEHNR and CDR2 FQNEAQ (reference sequence). CDR3 in DNA: TGTGCCAGCAGCTTAGATAACAGGGGGCACACTGAAGCTTTCTTT. Its translation: CASSLDNRGHTEAFF.

This clone was counted between two and nine times. V and J are TRBV5-6 and TRBJ2-1; possibly TRBD2 for D (6 bases). Germline V gene sequence: CDR1 SGHDT, CDR2 YYEEEE. The CDR3 sequence is 17 residues long. V was shortened by 2 bases and J by 0 bases, with 15 bases between the two germline ends. In DNA form, the CDR3 reads TGTGCCAGCAGCTTACCCTGGGGGGAAAGCTCCTACAATGAGCAGTTCTTC. The encoded protein is CASSLPWGESSYNEQFF.

The chain combines TRBV18 with TRBJ1-1; TRBD1 matches at 9 bases. CDR3 length equals 15 residues. V was pared by 2 bases and J by 6 bases, with 7 bases of the junction left unmatched. CDR1 and CDR2 (germline): KGHSH, LQKENI. The CDR3 sequence: CASSPSGTGSPEAFF. The CDR3, as DNA: TGTGCCAGCTCACCATCCGGGACAGGGTCTCCTGAAGCTTTCTTT.

Here the CDR3 DNA reads TGTGCCAGCAGCCAAGGTGACAGCACTAATGAAAAACTGTTTTTT. It yields the protein CASSQGDSTNEKLFF. The V call is TRBV14, the J call TRBJ1-4; weak D call: TRBD1 (5 bases). CDR1 and CDR2 (germline): SGHDN, FVKESK. With 1 base removed from V and 2 bases from J, the gap between germline ends came to 8 bases. CDR3 length: 15 residues.

The chain recombines TRBV6-6 with TRBJ2-2, with 11 nucleotides matching TRBD2. The V and J ends lost 6 bases and 7 bases, in that order; junction bases with no gene match: 10. Germline CDR1 and CDR2: MNHNY and SVGAGI (reference sequence). CDR3 size: 16 residues. Here the CDR3 reads CASSDGLAGGNGELFF. The CDR3 DNA is TGTGCCAGCAGCGACGGACTAGCGGGTGGGAACGGGGAGCTGTTTTTT.